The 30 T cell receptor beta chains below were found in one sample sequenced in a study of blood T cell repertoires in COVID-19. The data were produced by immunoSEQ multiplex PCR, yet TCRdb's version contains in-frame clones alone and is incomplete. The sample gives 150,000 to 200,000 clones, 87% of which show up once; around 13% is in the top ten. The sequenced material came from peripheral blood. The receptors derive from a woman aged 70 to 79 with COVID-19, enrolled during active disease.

The CDR3 reads CASSFDRYTGELFF. The CDR3 nucleotides read TGTGCCAGCAGTTTCGACAGATACACCGGGGAGCTGTTTTTT. This sequence joins TRBV27 and TRBJ2-2, with D perhaps matching TRBD1 (5 bases). The CDR3 loop spans 14 amino acids. The germline V gene has CDR1 MNHEY and CDR2 SMNVEV (reference sequence). V shed 3 bases and J shed 3 bases, with 8 bases lying between them.

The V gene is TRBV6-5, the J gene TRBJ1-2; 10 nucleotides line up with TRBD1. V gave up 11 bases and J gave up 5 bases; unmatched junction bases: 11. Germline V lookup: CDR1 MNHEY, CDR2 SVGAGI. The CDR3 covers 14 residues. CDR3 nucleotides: TGTGCCTCCCTACCGGGACAGGGGCCTTATGGCTACACCTTC. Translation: CASLPGQGPYGYTF.

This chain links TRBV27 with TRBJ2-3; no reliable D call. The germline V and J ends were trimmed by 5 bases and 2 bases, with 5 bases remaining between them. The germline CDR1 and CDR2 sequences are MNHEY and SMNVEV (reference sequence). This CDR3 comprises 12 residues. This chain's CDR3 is CASSTYTDTQYF. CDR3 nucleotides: TGTGCCAGCAGTACCTACACAGATACGCAGTATTTT.

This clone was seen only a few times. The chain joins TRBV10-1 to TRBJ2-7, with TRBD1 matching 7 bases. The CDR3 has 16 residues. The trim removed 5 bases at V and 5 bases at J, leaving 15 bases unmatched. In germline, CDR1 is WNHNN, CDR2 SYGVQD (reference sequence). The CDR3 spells CASSKLAGTEWDEQYF. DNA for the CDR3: TGCGCCAGCAGTAAACTCGCCGGGACAGAGTGGGACGAGCAGTACTTC.

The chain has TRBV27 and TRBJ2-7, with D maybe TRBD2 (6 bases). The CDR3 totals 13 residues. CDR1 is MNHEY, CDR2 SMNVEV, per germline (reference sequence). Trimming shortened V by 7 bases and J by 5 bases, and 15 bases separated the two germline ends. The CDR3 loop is CASMGAGKNEQYF. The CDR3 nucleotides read TGTGCCAGCATGGGAGCGGGTAAAAACGAGCAGTACTTC.

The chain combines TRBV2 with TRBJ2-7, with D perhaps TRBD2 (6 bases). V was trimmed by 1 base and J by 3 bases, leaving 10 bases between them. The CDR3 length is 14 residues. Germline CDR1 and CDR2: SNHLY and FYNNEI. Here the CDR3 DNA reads TGTGCCAGCAGTGAAGGGGGAGGAATCTACGAGCAGTACTTC. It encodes CASSEGGGIYEQYF.

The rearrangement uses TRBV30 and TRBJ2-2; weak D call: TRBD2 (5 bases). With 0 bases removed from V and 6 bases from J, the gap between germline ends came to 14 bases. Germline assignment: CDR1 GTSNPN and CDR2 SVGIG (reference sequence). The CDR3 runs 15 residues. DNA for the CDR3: TGTGCCTGGAGTGTACCGTACGGGATGGCCGGGGAGCTGTTTTTT. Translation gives CAWSVPYGMAGELFF.

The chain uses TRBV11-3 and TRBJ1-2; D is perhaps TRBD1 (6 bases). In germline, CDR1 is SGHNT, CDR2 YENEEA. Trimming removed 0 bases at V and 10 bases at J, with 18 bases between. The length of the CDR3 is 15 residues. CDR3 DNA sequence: TGTGCCAGCAGCTTAGATTTTGAGACAGGTCAGGACTACACCTTC. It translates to CASSLDFETGQDYTF. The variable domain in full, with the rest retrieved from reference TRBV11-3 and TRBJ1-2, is EAGVVQSPRYKIIEKKQPVAFWCNPISGHNTLYWYLQNLGQGPELLIRYENEEAVDDSQLPKDRFSAERLKGVDSTLKIQPAELGDSAVYLCASSLDFETGQDYTFGSGTRLTVV.

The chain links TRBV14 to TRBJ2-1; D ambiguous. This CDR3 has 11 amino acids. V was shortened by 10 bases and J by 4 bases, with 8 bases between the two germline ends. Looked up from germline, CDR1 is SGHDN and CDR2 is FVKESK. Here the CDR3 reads CATSLYNEQFF. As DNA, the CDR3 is TGTGCCACCTCCTTATACAATGAGCAGTTCTTC.

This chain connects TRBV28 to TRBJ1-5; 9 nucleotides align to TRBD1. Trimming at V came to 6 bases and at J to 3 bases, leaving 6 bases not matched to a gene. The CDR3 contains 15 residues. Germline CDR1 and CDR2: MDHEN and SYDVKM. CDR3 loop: CASRTGQGHNQPQHF. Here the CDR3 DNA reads TGTGCCAGCAGGACCGGACAGGGGCACAATCAGCCCCAGCATTTT. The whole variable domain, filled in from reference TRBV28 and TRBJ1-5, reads DVKVTQSSRYLVKRTGEKVFLECVQDMDHENMFWYRQDPGLGLRLIYFSYDVKMKEKGDIPEGYSVSREKKERFSLILESASTNQTSMYLCASRTGQGHNQPQHFGDGTRLSIL.

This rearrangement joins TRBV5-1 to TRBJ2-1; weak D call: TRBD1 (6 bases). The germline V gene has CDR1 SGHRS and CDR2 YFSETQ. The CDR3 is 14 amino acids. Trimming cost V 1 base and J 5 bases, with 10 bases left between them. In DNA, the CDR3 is TGCGCCAGCAGCTTGACAGGGACGAACAATGAGCAGTTCTTC. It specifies CASSLTGTNNEQFF.

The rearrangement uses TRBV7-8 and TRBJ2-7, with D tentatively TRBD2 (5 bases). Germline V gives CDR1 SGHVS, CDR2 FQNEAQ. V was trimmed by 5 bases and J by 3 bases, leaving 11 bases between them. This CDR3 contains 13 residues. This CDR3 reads CASSPVEGYEQYF. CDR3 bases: TGTGCCAGCAGCCCAGTAGAGGGCTACGAGCAGTACTTC.

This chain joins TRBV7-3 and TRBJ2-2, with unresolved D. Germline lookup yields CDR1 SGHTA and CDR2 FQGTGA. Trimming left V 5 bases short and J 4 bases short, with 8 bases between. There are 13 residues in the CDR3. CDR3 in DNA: TGTGCCAGCAGCCCCGTCAGCACCGGGGAGCTGTTTTTT. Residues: CASSPVSTGELFF.

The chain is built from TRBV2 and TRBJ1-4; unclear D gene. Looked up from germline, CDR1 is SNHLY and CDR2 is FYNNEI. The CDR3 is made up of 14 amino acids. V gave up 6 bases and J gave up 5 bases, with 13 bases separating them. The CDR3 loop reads CASSLAQENEKLFF. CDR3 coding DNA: TGTGCCAGCAGCCTAGCCCAAGAAAATGAAAAACTGTTTTTT. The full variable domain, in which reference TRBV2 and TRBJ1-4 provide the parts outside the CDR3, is EPEVTQTPSHQVTQMGQEVILRCVPISNHLYFYWYRQILGQKVEFLVSFYNNEISEKSEIFDDQFSVERPDGSNFTLKIRSTKLEDSAMYFCASSLAQENEKLFFGSGTQLSVL.

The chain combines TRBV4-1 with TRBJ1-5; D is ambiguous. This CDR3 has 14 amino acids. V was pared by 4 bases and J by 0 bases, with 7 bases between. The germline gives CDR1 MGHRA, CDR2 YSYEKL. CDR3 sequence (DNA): TGCGCCAGCAGCCCCAGGAATAGCAATCAGCCCCAGCATTTT. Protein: CASSPRNSNQPQHF.

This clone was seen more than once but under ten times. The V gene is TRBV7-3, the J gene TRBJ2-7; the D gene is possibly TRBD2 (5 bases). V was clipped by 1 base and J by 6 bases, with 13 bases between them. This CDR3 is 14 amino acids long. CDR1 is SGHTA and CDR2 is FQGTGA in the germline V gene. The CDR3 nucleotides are TGTGCCAGCAGCTTAAGAGAGGGTTCGGGCGAGCAGTACTTC. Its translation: CASSLREGSGEQYF. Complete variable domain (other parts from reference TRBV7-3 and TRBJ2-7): GAGVSQTPSNKVTEKGKYVELRCDPISGHTALYWYRQSLGQGPEFLIYFQGTGAADDSGLPNDRFFAVRPEGSVSTLKIQRTERGDSAVYLCASSLREGSGEQYFGPGTRLTVT.

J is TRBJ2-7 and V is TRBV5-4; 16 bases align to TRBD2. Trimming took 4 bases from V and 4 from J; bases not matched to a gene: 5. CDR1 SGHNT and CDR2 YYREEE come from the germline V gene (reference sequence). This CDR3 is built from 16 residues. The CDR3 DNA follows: TGTGCCAGCAGCCCTGGGACTAGCGGGAGGGGATACGAGCAGTACTTC. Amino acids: CASSPGTSGRGYEQYF.

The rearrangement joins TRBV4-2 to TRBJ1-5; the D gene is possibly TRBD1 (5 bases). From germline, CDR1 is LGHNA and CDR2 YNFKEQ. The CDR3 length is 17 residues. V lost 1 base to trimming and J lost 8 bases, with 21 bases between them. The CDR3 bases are TGTGCCAGCAGCCAAGTCATTCACAGACCCGGGGGAGAGCCCCAGCATTTT. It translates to CASSQVIHRPGGEPQHF.

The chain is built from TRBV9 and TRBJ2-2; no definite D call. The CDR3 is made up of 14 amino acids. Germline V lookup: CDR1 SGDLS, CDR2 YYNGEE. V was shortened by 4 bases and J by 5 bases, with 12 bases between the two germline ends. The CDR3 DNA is TGTGCCAGCAGCCTGCTGCTAGGAACCGGGGAGCTGTTTTTT. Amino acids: CASSLLLGTGELFF.

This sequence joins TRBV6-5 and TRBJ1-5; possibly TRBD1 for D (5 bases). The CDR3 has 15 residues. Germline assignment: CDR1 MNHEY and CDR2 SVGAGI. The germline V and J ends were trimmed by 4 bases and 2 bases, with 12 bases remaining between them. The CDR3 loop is CASSSQGYGNQPQHF. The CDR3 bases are TGTGCCAGCAGTTCCCAGGGATATGGCAATCAGCCCCAGCATTTT.

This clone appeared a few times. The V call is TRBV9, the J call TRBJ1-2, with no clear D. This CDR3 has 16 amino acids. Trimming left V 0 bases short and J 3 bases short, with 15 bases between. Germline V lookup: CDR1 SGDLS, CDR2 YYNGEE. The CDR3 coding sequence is TGTGCCAGCAGCGTAGCTCCCCAACAGAACTACTATGGCTACACCTTC. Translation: CASSVAPQQNYYGYTF.

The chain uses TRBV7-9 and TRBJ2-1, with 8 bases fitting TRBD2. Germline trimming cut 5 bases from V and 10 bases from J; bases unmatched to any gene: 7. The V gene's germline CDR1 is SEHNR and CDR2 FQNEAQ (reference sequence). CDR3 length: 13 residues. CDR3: CASSLGLAREQFF. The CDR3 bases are TGTGCCAGCAGCCTCGGACTAGCTCGCGAGCAGTTCTTC.

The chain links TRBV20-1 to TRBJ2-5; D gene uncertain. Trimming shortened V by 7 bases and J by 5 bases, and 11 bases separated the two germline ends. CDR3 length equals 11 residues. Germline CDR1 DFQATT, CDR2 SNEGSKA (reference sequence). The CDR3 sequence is CSVPLVETQYF. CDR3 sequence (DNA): TGCAGTGTCCCACTGGTGGAGACCCAGTACTTC.

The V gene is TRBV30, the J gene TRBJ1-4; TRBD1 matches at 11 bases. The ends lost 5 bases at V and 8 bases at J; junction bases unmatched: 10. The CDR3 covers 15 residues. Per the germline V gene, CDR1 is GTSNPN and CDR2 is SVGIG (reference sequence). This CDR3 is CAWSPTGTGGEKLFF. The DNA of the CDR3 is TGTGCCTGGTCCCCCACCGGGACAGGGGGGGAAAAACTGTTTTTT.

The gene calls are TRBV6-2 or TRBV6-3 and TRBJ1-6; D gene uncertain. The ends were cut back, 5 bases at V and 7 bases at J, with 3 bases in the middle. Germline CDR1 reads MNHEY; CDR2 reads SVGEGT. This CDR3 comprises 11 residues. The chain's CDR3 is CASSRNSPLHF. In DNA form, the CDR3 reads TGTGCCAGCAGTCGGAATTCACCCCTCCACTTT.

CDR3 sequence: CSVEANYEQYF. CDR3 bases: TGCAGCGTTGAGGCCAACTACGAGCAGTACTTC. This chain joins TRBV29-1 and TRBJ2-7; D unresolved. The length of the CDR3 is 11 residues. Per germline, CDR1 SQVTM and CDR2 ANQGSEA. V lost 3 bases, J lost 3 bases, and 6 bases lay in between.

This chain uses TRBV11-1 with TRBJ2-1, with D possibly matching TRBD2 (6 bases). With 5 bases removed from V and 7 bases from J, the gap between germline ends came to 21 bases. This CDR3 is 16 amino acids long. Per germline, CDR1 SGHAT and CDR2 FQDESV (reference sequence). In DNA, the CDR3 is TGTGCCAGCAGCCCAAGGAGGAGGAGGGTGGGGAATGAGCAGTTCTTC. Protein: CASSPRRRRVGNEQFF.

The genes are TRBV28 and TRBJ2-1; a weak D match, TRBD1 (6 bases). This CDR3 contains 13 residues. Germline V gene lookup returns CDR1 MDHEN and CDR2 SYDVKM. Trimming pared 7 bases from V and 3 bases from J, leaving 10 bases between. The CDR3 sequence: CASTDRLYNEQFF. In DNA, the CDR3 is TGTGCCAGCACGGACAGACTCTACAATGAGCAGTTCTTC.

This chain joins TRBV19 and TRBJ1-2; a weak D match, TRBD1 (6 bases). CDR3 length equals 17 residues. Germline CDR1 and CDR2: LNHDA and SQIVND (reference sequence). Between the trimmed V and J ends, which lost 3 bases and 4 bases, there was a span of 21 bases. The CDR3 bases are TGTGCCAGTAGTATGCGAGGCAGGGGCAGAACAAGCTATGGCTACACCTTC. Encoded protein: CASSMRGRGRTSYGYTF.

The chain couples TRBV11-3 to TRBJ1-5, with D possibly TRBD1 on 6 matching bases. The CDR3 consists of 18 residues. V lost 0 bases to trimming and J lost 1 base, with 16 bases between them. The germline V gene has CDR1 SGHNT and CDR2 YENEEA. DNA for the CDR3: TGTGCCAGCAGCTTAGATGGGGCGCAGGGGAAGAGCAATCAGCCCCAGCATTTT. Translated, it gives CASSLDGAQGKSNQPQHF.